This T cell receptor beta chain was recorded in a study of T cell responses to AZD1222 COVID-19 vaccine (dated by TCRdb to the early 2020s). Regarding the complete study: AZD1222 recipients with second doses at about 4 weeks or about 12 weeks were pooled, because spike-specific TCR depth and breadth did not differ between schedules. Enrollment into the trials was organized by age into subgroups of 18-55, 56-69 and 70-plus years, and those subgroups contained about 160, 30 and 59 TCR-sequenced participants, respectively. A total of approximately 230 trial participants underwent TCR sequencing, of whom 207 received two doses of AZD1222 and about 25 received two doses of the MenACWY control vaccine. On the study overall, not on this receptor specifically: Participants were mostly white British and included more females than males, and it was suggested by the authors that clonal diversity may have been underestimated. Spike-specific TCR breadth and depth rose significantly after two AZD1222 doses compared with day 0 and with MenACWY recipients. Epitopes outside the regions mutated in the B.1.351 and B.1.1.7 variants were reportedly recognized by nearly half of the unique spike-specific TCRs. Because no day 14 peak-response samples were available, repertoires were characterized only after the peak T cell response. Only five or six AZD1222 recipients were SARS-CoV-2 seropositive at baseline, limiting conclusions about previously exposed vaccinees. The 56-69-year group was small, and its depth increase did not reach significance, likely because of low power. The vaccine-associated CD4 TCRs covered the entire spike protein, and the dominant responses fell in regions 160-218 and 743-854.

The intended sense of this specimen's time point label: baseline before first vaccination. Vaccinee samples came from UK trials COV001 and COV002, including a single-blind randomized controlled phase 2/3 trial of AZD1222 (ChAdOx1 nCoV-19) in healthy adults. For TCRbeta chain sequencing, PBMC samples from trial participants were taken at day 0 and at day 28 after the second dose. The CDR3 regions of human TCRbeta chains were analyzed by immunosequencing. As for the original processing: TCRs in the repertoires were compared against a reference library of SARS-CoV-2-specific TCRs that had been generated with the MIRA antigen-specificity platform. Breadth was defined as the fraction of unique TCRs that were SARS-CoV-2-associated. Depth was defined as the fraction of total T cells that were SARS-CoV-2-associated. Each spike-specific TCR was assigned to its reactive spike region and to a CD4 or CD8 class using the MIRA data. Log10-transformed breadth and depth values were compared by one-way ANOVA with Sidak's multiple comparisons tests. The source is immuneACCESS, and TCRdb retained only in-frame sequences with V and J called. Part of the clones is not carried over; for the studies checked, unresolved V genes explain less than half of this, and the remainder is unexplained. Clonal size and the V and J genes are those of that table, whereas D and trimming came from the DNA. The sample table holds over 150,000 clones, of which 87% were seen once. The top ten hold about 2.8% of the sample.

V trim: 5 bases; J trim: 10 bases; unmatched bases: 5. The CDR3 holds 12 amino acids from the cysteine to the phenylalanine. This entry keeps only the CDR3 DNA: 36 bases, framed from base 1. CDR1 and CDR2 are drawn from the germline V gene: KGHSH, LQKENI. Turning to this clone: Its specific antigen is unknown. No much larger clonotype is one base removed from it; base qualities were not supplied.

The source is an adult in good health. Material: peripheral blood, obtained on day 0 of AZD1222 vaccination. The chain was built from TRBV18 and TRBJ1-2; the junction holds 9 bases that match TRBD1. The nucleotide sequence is TGTGCCAGCTCAACACAGGGGGCGGACTACACCTTC. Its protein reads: CASSTQGADYTF.